These 29 T cell receptor beta chains originate from one sample sequenced in a study of somatic mutations in cytotoxic T cells in rheumatoid arthritis. The repertoire was sequenced with immunoSEQ multiplex PCR; TCRdb's copy has only in-frame clones and lacks some. Here the sample spans around 14,000 clones, 80% to 95% being singletons. Sequenced material: CD4+ T cells sorted from blood. These receptors all stem from a man in his 70s with rheumatoid arthritis.

The V and J genes are TRBV6-5 and TRBJ1-1; D unresolved. Trimming removed 2 bases at V and 3 bases at J, with 4 bases between. Looked up from germline, CDR1 is MNHEY and CDR2 is SVGAGI. The CDR3 runs to 12 residues. The CDR3 DNA is TGTGCCAGCAGTTACGCGGACACTGAAGCTTTCTTT. Translating gives CASSYADTEAFF.

In its sample, this clone was seen once. The genes are TRBV6-6 and TRBJ2-3, with a possible D match to TRBD1 (6 bases). CDR1 is MNHNY and CDR2 is SVGAGI in the germline V gene (reference sequence). This CDR3 contains 15 residues. V gave up 3 bases and J gave up 2 bases, with 12 bases separating them. CDR3 sequence reads: CASSYGQTSTDTQYF. In DNA form, the CDR3 reads TGTGCCAGCAGTTATGGACAGACCTCCACAGATACGCAGTATTTT.

J is TRBJ1-5 and V is TRBV14, with 7 bases that match TRBD1. The CDR3 is 13 amino acids. Germline CDR1 and CDR2: SGHDN and FVKESK. With 4 bases clipped from V and 6 bases from J, the junction kept 3 bases outside the gene matches. Here the CDR3 reads CASSRQGGQPQHF. The CDR3 nucleotides read TGTGCCAGCAGCCGACAGGGTGGTCAGCCCCAGCATTTT.

The gene calls are TRBV7-9 and TRBJ1-2; D perhaps matches TRBD1 (6 bases). The CDR3 runs 17 residues. V was clipped by 5 bases and J by 5 bases, with 24 bases between them. Germline values: CDR1 SEHNR, CDR2 FQNEAQ (reference sequence). CDR3 sequence (DNA): TGTGCCAGCAGCCCGGTGAGGGCGCAGAGGGGGGGATATGGCTACACCTTC. It specifies CASSPVRAQRGGYGYTF.

The rearrangement joins TRBV11-1 to TRBJ1-1; possible D gene TRBD1, 5 bases. Trimming removed 1 base from V and 4 bases from J, with 10 bases in between. The CDR3 contains 14 residues. Germline values: CDR1 SGHAT, CDR2 FQDESV (reference sequence). As DNA, the CDR3 is TGTGCCAGCAGCTTAGATGTGGGGGGCACTGAAGCTTTCTTT. This translates into CASSLDVGGTEAFF.

This chain joins TRBV6-6 and TRBJ2-1; 10 nucleotides align to TRBD2. The J segment lost 2 bases and the V segment lost 5 bases, leaving 6 bases of the junction unmatched. Germline V gene sequence: CDR1 MNHNY, CDR2 SVGAGI (reference sequence). CDR3 length: 16 amino acids. CDR3: CASSPPGLAAYNEQFF. The CDR3 nucleotides are TGTGCCAGCAGTCCCCCCGGACTAGCGGCCTACAATGAGCAGTTCTTC.

This sequence joins TRBV30 and TRBJ1-4; D might be TRBD1 (5 bases). Germline assignment: CDR1 GTSNPN and CDR2 SVGIG (reference sequence). The CDR3 runs 13 residues. Trimming removed 4 bases at V and 4 bases at J, with 10 bases between. DNA of the CDR3: TGTGCCTGGAAGGGGAAGTTTAATGAAAAACTGTTTTTT. Its translation is CAWKGKFNEKLFF.

The chain has TRBV25-1 and TRBJ1-2, with D possibly TRBD1 on 6 matching bases. The CDR3 is 15 residues long. The germline V gene has CDR1 MGHDK and CDR2 SYGVNS. The V end was cut by 5 bases, the J end by 3 bases, with 16 bases between. The CDR3 sequence: CASSRGQTTHYGYTF. CDR3 nucleotides: TGTGCCAGCAGTAGGGGACAAACTACCCACTATGGCTACACCTTC.

J is TRBJ1-5 and V is TRBV5-1; D remains unclear. From germline, CDR1 is SGHRS and CDR2 YFSETQ. V lost 4 bases and J 7 bases, leaving 18 bases between the germline ends. This CDR3 comprises 15 residues. The CDR3 DNA follows: TGCGCCAGCAGCCCGGAGGGCTCGAAGGTCCAGCCCCAGCATTTT. It is translated as CASSPEGSKVQPQHF.

In its sample, this clone was seen once. The chain uses TRBV19 and TRBJ1-1; a possible D gene is TRBD1 (5 bases). The germline V and J ends were trimmed by 7 bases and 1 base, with 16 bases remaining between them. Germline values: CDR1 LNHDA, CDR2 SQIVND (reference sequence). The CDR3 consists of 15 residues. The CDR3 bases are TGTGCCAGTACCTCTCGTTGGGGCCGGAACACTGAAGCTTTCTTT. Amino acids: CASTSRWGRNTEAFF.

V gene TRBV18 combines with J gene TRBJ1-6; D gene unclear. This CDR3 comprises 15 residues. V dropped 3 bases and J dropped 0 bases, with 6 bases sitting between them. Germline CDR1 and CDR2: KGHSH and LQKENI. As DNA, the CDR3 is TGTGCCAGCTCACCGGGCAGCTCCTATAATTCACCCCTCCACTTT. Protein product: CASSPGSSYNSPLHF. Complete variable domain (other parts from reference TRBV18 and TRBJ1-6): NAGVMQNPRHLVRRRGQEARLRCSPMKGHSHVYWYRQLPEEGLKFMVYLQKENIIDESGMPKERFSAEFPKEGPSILRIQQVVRGDSAAYFCASSPGSSYNSPLHFGNGTRLTVT.

The chain is built from TRBV6-5 and TRBJ2-3; TRBD2 might be the D (7 bases). The germline V and J ends were trimmed by 2 bases and 0 bases, with 9 bases remaining between them. Germline loops: CDR1 MNHEY, CDR2 SVGAGI. The CDR3 contains 15 residues. Written as DNA, the CDR3 is TGTGCCAGCAGTTACCGGGGGGCTAGCACAGATACGCAGTATTTT. Its protein is CASSYRGASTDTQYF.

This chain uses TRBV10-2 with TRBJ2-7; 11 bases agree with TRBD2. The CDR3 spans 14 residues. The V and J ends lost 7 bases and 3 bases, in that order; junction bases with no gene match: 5. Germline V gene sequence: CDR1 WSHSY, CDR2 SAAADI. CDR3 protein: CASTGTSGFYEQYF. CDR3 bases: TGCGCCAGCACCGGGACTAGCGGATTCTACGAGCAGTACTTC.

The V and J genes are TRBV4-2 and TRBJ2-5, with 9 bases lining up with TRBD2. The CDR3 is made up of 15 amino acids. CDR1 and CDR2 (germline): LGHNA, YNFKEQ. V was pared by 4 bases and J by 2 bases, with 5 bases of the junction left unmatched. Here the CDR3 DNA reads TGTGCCAGCAGCCTTTTGAGCGGGAGGCAAGAGACCCAGTACTTC. Amino acids: CASSLLSGRQETQYF.

The rearrangement uses TRBV19 and TRBJ2-2, with TRBD2 matching 11 bases. V trimming: 3 bases; J trimming: 4 bases; junction bases outside the gene matches: 4. Germline lookup yields CDR1 LNHDA and CDR2 SQIVND (reference sequence). The CDR3 is 16 residues long. The DNA of the CDR3 is TGTGCCAGTAGTATTCTAGCGGGGGGTACCACCGGGGAGCTGTTTTTT. This sequence encodes CASSILAGGTTGELFF. The full variable domain, in which reference TRBV19 and TRBJ2-2 provide the parts outside the CDR3, is DGGITQSPKYLFRKEGQNVTLSCEQNLNHDAMYWYRQDPGQGLRLIYYSQIVNDFQKGDIAEGYSVSREKKESFPLTVTSAQKNPTAFYLCASSILAGGTTGELFFGEGSRLTVL.

In its sample, this clone was seen a few times. The genes are TRBV6-5 and TRBJ1-2, with 9 bases aligning to TRBD1. With V trimmed by 8 bases and J by 5 bases, 0 bases remained unmatched. The CDR3 has 11 residues. The germline V gene encodes CDR1 MNHEY and CDR2 SVGAGI. The CDR3 DNA sequence: TGTGCCAGCGGGACAGGGTATGGCTACACCTTC. Its translation is CASGTGYGYTF.

V is TRBV5-6 and J is TRBJ1-4, with no clear D. Germline V gives CDR1 SGHDT, CDR2 YYEEEE. This CDR3 spans 13 amino acids. V shed 4 bases and J shed 7 bases, with 11 bases lying between them. The chain's CDR3 is CASSRISLEKLFF. The CDR3 DNA follows: TGTGCCAGCAGCCGGATTAGCCTTGAAAAACTGTTTTTT.

This chain links TRBV28 with TRBJ2-7; D not certain. V lost 8 bases and J 10 bases, leaving 12 bases between the germline ends. The CDR3 spans 10 residues. Germline CDR1 is MDHEN and CDR2 is SYDVKM. Here the CDR3 reads CASGQFEQYF. The DNA of the CDR3 is TGTGCCAGCGGCCAGTTCGAACAGTACTTC.

This sequence joins TRBV13 and TRBJ2-4; D is perhaps TRBD2 (6 bases). CDR1 and CDR2 (germline): PRHDT, FYEKMQ (reference sequence). V lost 5 bases, J lost 3 bases, and 11 bases lay in between. This CDR3 is 14 amino acids long. Written as DNA, the CDR3 is TGTGCCAGCAGCCGGGGGACTGTCAAAAACATTCAGTACTTC. This codes for CASSRGTVKNIQYF. The full variable domain, with the rest looked up from reference TRBV13 and TRBJ2-4, is AAGVIQSPRHLIKEKRETATLKCYPIPRHDTVYWYQQGPGQDPQFLISFYEKMQSDKGSIPDRFSAQQFSDYHSELNMSSLELGDSALYFCASSRGTVKNIQYFGAGTRLSVL.

This chain joins TRBV29-1 and TRBJ1-1; D unresolved. CDR1 SQVTM and CDR2 ANQGSEA come from the germline V gene. V shed 7 bases and J shed 5 bases, with 23 bases lying between them. This CDR3 region has 15 residues. The CDR3 spells CSAQKRVPRRTEAFF. For the CDR3, the DNA is TGCAGCGCGCAAAAAAGGGTCCCCCGGAGGACTGAAGCTTTCTTT.

The rearrangement joins TRBV7-9 to TRBJ1-1; 12 bases agree with TRBD1. V gave up 5 bases and J gave up 6 bases; unmatched junction bases: 7. There are 15 residues in the CDR3. Germline assignment: CDR1 SEHNR and CDR2 FQNEAQ (reference sequence). CDR3 protein: CASSALGQGASEAFF. The CDR3 nucleotides are TGTGCCAGCAGCGCCCTGGGACAGGGGGCATCTGAAGCTTTCTTT.

The V gene is TRBV11-2, the J gene TRBJ2-1; D possibly corresponds to TRBD2 (7 bases). Deletions cut 3 bases from V and 0 bases from J, with 15 bases between. Germline loops: CDR1 SGHAT, CDR2 FQNNGV. CDR3 length: 17 amino acids. The CDR3 reads CASSFSAGARSYNEQFF. For the CDR3, the DNA is TGTGCCAGCAGCTTCTCGGCGGGGGCACGCTCCTACAATGAGCAGTTCTTC.

J is TRBJ2-2 and V is TRBV5-4; D may be TRBD1 (5 bases). V lost 5 bases, J lost 1 base, and 12 bases lay in between. The CDR3 length is 15 residues. The germline gives CDR1 SGHNT, CDR2 YYREEE (reference sequence). The CDR3 sequence: CASSKDTQNTGELFF. The CDR3 bases are TGTGCCAGCAGTAAGGACACACAGAACACCGGGGAGCTGTTTTTT.

This clone is a singleton in its sample. The chain employs TRBV18 and TRBJ2-3; 14 bases align to TRBD2. The CDR3 covers 17 residues. With 3 bases clipped from V and 4 bases from J, the junction kept 6 bases outside the gene matches. The germline V gene encodes CDR1 KGHSH and CDR2 LQKENI. DNA for the CDR3: TGTGCCAGCTCACCTCCCGGGACTAGCGGGAGAGCAGATACGCAGTATTTT. This translates into CASSPPGTSGRADTQYF.

This sequence joins TRBV15 and TRBJ2-5, with D perhaps matching TRBD1 (6 bases). Per germline, CDR1 LNHNV and CDR2 YYDKDF (reference sequence). The CDR3 totals 17 residues. Trimming removed 3 bases at V and 1 base at J, with 18 bases between. The CDR3 sequence: CATSRVYQGLGQETQYF. For the CDR3, the DNA is TGTGCCACCAGCAGGGTCTATCAGGGGTTAGGCCAAGAGACCCAGTACTTC.

This clone appeared a single time. This chain joins TRBV5-1 and TRBJ2-1; 7 positions match TRBD2. CDR1 and CDR2 from the germline V gene are SGHRS and YFSETQ. V gave up 0 bases and J gave up 8 bases; unmatched junction bases: 5. The length of the CDR3 is 14 residues. The CDR3 region has the DNA TGCGCCAGCAGCTTGGAGAGCGGGGTTCATGAGCAGTTCTTC. Protein sequence: CASSLESGVHEQFF. Full variable domain (missing parts from reference TRBV5-1 and TRBJ2-1): KAGVTQTPRYLIKTRGQQVTLSCSPISGHRSVSWYQQTPGQGLQFLFEYFSETQRNKGNFPGRFSGRQFSNSRSEMNVSTLELGDSALYLCASSLESGVHEQFFGPGTRLTVL.

This chain joins TRBV12-5 and TRBJ2-7; 10 bases are shared with TRBD2. The CDR3 loop spans 15 amino acids. J gave up 2 bases and V 4 bases, and 5 bases lay outside the gene matches. Germline V gene data show CDR1 as LGHNT and CDR2 as FRNRAP. The CDR3 protein is CASGSGLALTYEQYF. The CDR3 coding sequence is TGTGCTAGTGGTTCGGGACTAGCGTTAACCTACGAGCAGTACTTC.

The gene calls are TRBV27 and TRBJ1-4, with 10 bases lining up with TRBD1. Unmatched junction bases numbered 10, after V lost 4 bases and J lost 8 bases. The germline gives CDR1 MNHEY, CDR2 SMNVEV (reference sequence). CDR3 length: 16 residues. CDR3 in DNA: TGTGCCAGCAGTTCTCCCCAGACAGGGGGCTACGAAAAACTGTTTTTT. The encoded protein is CASSSPQTGGYEKLFF.

The rearrangement uses TRBV5-1 and TRBJ2-2, with D possibly TRBD2 on 5 matching bases. The CDR3 spans 17 residues. The V gene lost 0 bases and the J gene lost 5 bases, with 17 bases spanning the gap. Germline V gene data show CDR1 as SGHRS and CDR2 as YFSETQ. CDR3 bases: TGCGCCAGCAGCTTGGTAGCTGTCGCCTCGGGGACCGGGGAGCTGTTTTTT. It codes for CASSLVAVASGTGELFF.